The 22 T cell receptor beta chains given below trace back to one sample, sequenced in a study of cytomegalovirus exposure and HLA in healthy donors. Primers for the PCR totalled 60 Vbeta and 13 Jbeta. Sequencing was performed with immunoSEQ multiplex PCR; in TCRdb, only in-frame clones are kept and a portion is missing. The table records 160,000 or so clones, over 75% of them present only once. The sequenced sample was PBMCs. The receptors derive from a man aged 40-49 years in good health and CMV-seropositive.

The gene calls are TRBV5-4 and TRBJ2-1; a weak D match, TRBD1 (5 bases). Germline V gene data show CDR1 as SGHNT and CDR2 as YYREEE (reference sequence). This CDR3 region has 16 residues. V was trimmed by 4 bases and J by 2 bases, leaving 16 bases between them. This CDR3 is CASSPLPDITYNEQFF. The CDR3 coding sequence is TGTGCCAGCAGCCCACTCCCGGACATTACCTACAATGAGCAGTTCTTC.

The sample holds one count of this clone. DNA for the CDR3: TGTGCCAGCAAGAGCTCGAGGCGGGTGAACACTGAAGCTTTCTTT. It is translated as CASKSSRRVNTEAFF. The rearrangement links TRBV6-1 to TRBJ1-1; no clear D gene. CDR3 size: 15 residues. The V gene lost 7 bases and the J gene lost 0 bases, with 15 bases spanning the gap. Germline CDR1 reads MNHNS; CDR2 reads SASEGT.

V is TRBV5-1 and J is TRBJ2-7, with 7 bases that match TRBD2. V shed 2 bases and J 1 base; nucleotides not matched to a gene: 6. The CDR3 has 15 residues. Germline V lookup: CDR1 SGHRS, CDR2 YFSETQ. The CDR3 DNA sequence: TGCGCCAGCAGCTTTTGGGCGGGAGCTTCCTACGAGCAGTACTTC. Protein product: CASSFWAGASYEQYF.

This rearrangement joins TRBV19 to TRBJ2-7; possibly TRBD1 for D (5 bases). V lost 5 bases and J 0 bases, leaving 11 bases between the germline ends. The CDR3 runs 14 residues. Germline CDR1 LNHDA, CDR2 SQIVND (reference sequence). For the CDR3, the DNA is TGTGCCAGTAGTGAACAGGCAGTCTCCTACGAGCAGTACTTC. The encoded protein is CASSEQAVSYEQYF.

V and J are TRBV11-2 and TRBJ1-5; TRBD1 is a possible D gene (5 bases). Germline V gene data show CDR1 as SGHAT and CDR2 as FQNNGV. Trimming shortened V by 1 base and J by 4 bases, and 8 bases separated the two germline ends. There are 14 residues in the CDR3. The CDR3 nucleotides read TGTGCCAGCAGCTTAGCGGGGGGAAATCAGCCCCAGCATTTT. It codes for CASSLAGGNQPQHF.

The CDR3 coding sequence is TGTGCCAGCAGTAACAGTCTCCAAGAGACCCAGTACTTC. Protein: CASSNSLQETQYF. The chain combines TRBV7-3 with TRBJ2-5; D not certain. V was trimmed by 6 bases and J by 1 base, leaving 9 bases between them. The CDR3 sequence is 13 residues long. Looked up from germline, CDR1 is SGHTA and CDR2 is FQGTGA.

The J gene is TRBJ2-2, the V gene TRBV5-1; maybe TRBD1 (6 bases). V was trimmed by 5 bases and J by 6 bases, leaving 17 bases between them. Germline-derived CDR1 and CDR2 are SGHRS and YFSETQ. The CDR3 is 15 residues long. The CDR3 DNA follows: TGCGCCAGCAGAAAGGGGCAGGGGTTGGCCGGGGAGCTGTTTTTT. Its translation: CASRKGQGLAGELFF.

This clone was observed a single time. At one boundary the junction diverges from the germline segment, which might be a read error. This chain links TRBV5-1 with TRBJ1-4, with D tentatively TRBD1 (5 bases). The CDR3 is 16 amino acids. Germline-derived CDR1 and CDR2 are SGHRS and YFSETQ. Written as DNA, the CDR3 is TGCGCCAGCAGCTCCCTCGGGGGGGGGACTAATGAAAGACTGTTTTTT. It specifies CASSSLGGGTNERLFF. The variable domain in full, with the rest retrieved from reference TRBV5-1 and TRBJ1-4, is KAGVTQTPRYLIKTRGQQVTLSCSPISGHRSVSWYQQTPGQGLQFLFEYFSETQRNKGNFPGRFSGRQFSNSRSEMNVSTLELGDSALYLCASSSLGGGTNERLFFGSGTQLSVL.

This rearrangement joins TRBV7-7 to TRBJ2-7; 9 nucleotides line up with TRBD1. The V segment lost 2 bases and the J segment 2 bases; nucleotides outside the gene matches: 4. The CDR3 extends over 15 amino acids. From germline, CDR1 is SSHAT and CDR2 FNYEAQ (reference sequence). The CDR3 DNA reads as TGTGCCAGCAGCTTAAGACAGGGGGAAACCTACGAGCAGTACTTC. This translates into CASSLRQGETYEQYF.

V is TRBV7-2 and J is TRBJ2-4; 11 bases match TRBD2. CDR3 length: 14 residues. Germline loops: CDR1 SGHTA, CDR2 FQGNSA. The V segment lost 4 bases and the J segment 8 bases; nucleotides outside the gene matches: 4. In nucleotides, the CDR3 is TGTGCCAGCAGCTCCGGGACTAGCGGTGACATTCAGTACTTC. Translated: CASSSGTSGDIQYF.

The V call is TRBV4-2, the J call TRBJ2-7; 7 positions agree with TRBD2. Trimming at V came to 3 bases and at J to 7 bases, leaving 15 bases not matched to a gene. Germline CDR1 is LGHNA and CDR2 is YNFKEQ. The CDR3 sequence is 16 residues long. CDR3 region: CASSHRGGSGKGEQYF. The CDR3 DNA follows: TGTGCCAGCAGCCACCGTGGGGGGAGCGGGAAAGGAGAGCAGTACTTC.

The chain has TRBV21-1 and TRBJ2-1; the table's D call, TRBD1, was not checked against the DNA. TRBV21-1 is labeled a pseudogene. The CDR3 is 9 amino acids. CDR3 sequence: CASTDTQFF. The CDR3 DNA follows: TGTGCCAGCACGGACACCCAGTTCTTC.

This clone has only one observation. The chain links TRBV28 to TRBJ2-3, with unresolved D. The CDR3 covers 17 residues. V shed 4 bases and J shed 4 bases, with 21 bases lying between them. Germline CDR1 MDHEN, CDR2 SYDVKM. CDR3 sequence (DNA): TGTGCCAGCAGTTACCCGCCCGGATTTGGAGTTTCAGATACGCAGTATTTT. It specifies CASSYPPGFGVSDTQYF.

CDR3 coding DNA: TGTGCCAGCAGCTCAACGGACCGGGGAGGGCAGTTCTTC. Residues: CASSSTDRGGQFF. The J gene is TRBJ2-1, the V gene TRBV7-9; possible D gene TRBD2, 6 bases. The V gene lost 4 bases and the J gene lost 12 bases, with 16 bases spanning the gap. CDR1 SEHNR and CDR2 FQNEAQ come from the germline V gene (reference sequence). This CDR3 is built from 13 residues. The full variable domain, with the rest looked up from reference TRBV7-9 and TRBJ2-1, is DTGVSQNPRHKITKRGQNVTFRCDPISEHNRLYWYRQTLGQGPEFLTYFQNEAQLEKSRLLSDRFSAERPKGSFSTLEIQRTEQGDSAMYLCASSSTDRGGQFFGPGTRLTVL.

This clone was picked up one time. The genes are TRBV28 and TRBJ1-2, with TRBD1 identical over 12 bases. CDR1 MDHEN and CDR2 SYDVKM come from the germline V gene. CDR3 length: 15 amino acids. The trim removed 7 bases at V and 4 bases at J, leaving 7 bases unmatched. CDR3 bases: TGTGCCAGCAACCGGGACAGGGGGCTTGGCTATGGCTACACCTTC. The encoded protein is CASNRDRGLGYGYTF.

The CDR3 nucleotides read TGTGCCAGTAGTCTGGTAGTTGGCACTGAAGCTTTCTTT. Residues: CASSLVVGTEAFF. The chain carries TRBV19 and TRBJ1-1, with D hard to call. This CDR3 is built from 13 residues. V lost 5 bases, J lost 4 bases, and 11 bases lay in between. From germline, CDR1 is LNHDA and CDR2 SQIVND (reference sequence).

The genes are TRBV11-2 and TRBJ2-1; the match to TRBD1 covers 9 bases. Germline loops: CDR1 SGHAT, CDR2 FQNNGV. The CDR3 totals 17 residues. V lost 1 base, J lost 9 bases, and 13 bases stayed unmatched. DNA of the CDR3: TGTGCCAGCAGCTTAGTCCGCGGTGGGGACAGGGAAAGTGAGCAGTTCTTC. It translates to CASSLVRGGDRESEQFF.

This clone has more than one count but fewer than ten. The genes are TRBV7-2 and TRBJ2-1, with D unresolved. V was clipped by 5 bases and J by 2 bases, with 10 bases between them. Per the germline V gene, CDR1 is SGHTA and CDR2 is FQGNSA. The CDR3 covers 14 residues. In DNA form, the CDR3 reads TGTGCCAGCAGCCCCCAAGCCGCCTACAATGAGCAGTTCTTC. It codes for CASSPQAAYNEQFF. The whole variable domain, remainder taken from reference TRBV7-2 and TRBJ2-1, is GAGVSQSPSNKVTEKGKDVELRCDPISGHTALYWYRQSLGQGLEFLIYFQGNSAPDKSGLPSDRFSAERTGGSVSTLTIQRTQQEDSAVYLCASSPQAAYNEQFFGPGTRLTVL.

The genes are TRBV29-1 and TRBJ2-5; 9 nucleotides align to TRBD1. CDR1 SQVTM and CDR2 ANQGSEA come from the germline V gene. CDR3 size: 14 residues. Trimming at V came to 6 bases and at J to 5 bases, leaving 10 bases not matched to a gene. For the CDR3, the DNA is TGCAGCGTCGGGGGGACAGGGCGAGGGGAGACCCAGTACTTC. Translating gives CSVGGTGRGETQYF.

This chain uses TRBV19 with TRBJ2-3; 11 positions match TRBD2. CDR3 length: 15 residues. The germline V gene encodes CDR1 LNHDA and CDR2 SQIVND (reference sequence). The V and J ends lost 5 bases and 3 bases, in that order; junction bases with no gene match: 4. The CDR3 loop reads CASSQLAGATDTQYF. The DNA of the CDR3 is TGTGCCAGTAGTCAACTAGCGGGAGCAACAGATACGCAGTATTTT.

The chain joins TRBV30 to TRBJ2-7, with 10 bases fitting TRBD1. Germline loops: CDR1 GTSNPN, CDR2 SVGIG (reference sequence). The CDR3 sequence is 16 residues long. V was clipped by 3 bases and J by 2 bases; unmatched bases: 10. The CDR3 coding sequence is TGTGCCTGGAGGGTTCCGGGACAGGGGCCTCCCTACGAGCAGTACTTC. Protein product: CAWRVPGQGPPYEQYF. Filled out from reference TRBV30 and TRBJ2-7, the complete variable domain reads SQTIHQWPATLVQPVGSPLSLECTVEGTSNPNLYWYRQAAGRGLQLLFYSVGIGQISSEVPQNLSASRPQDRQFILSSKKLLLSDSGFYLCAWRVPGQGPPYEQYFGPGTRLTVT.

The chain uses TRBV7-6 and TRBJ1-1, with D possibly TRBD1 on 5 matching bases. Trimming took 5 bases from V and 0 from J, leaving 10 bases between them. Germline CDR1 and CDR2: SGHVS and FNYEAQ. The CDR3 covers 14 residues. The CDR3: CASSEDSMNTEAFF. CDR3 nucleotides: TGTGCCAGCAGCGAAGACAGCATGAACACTGAAGCTTTCTTT.